The TCR beta chain described here comes from a study of T cell changes during pregnancy in multiple sclerosis. The germline V gene encodes CDR1 MNHNY and CDR2 SVGAGI (reference sequence). CDR3 size: 13 residues. The ends were cut back, 6 bases at V and 5 bases at J, with 10 bases in the middle. Clones were sequenced by immunoSEQ multiplex PCR, and TCRdb holds only the in-frame ones, with some missing. The sample consists of 36,000 or so clones, approximately 91% of them appearing once. This chain connects TRBV6-6 to TRBJ2-2, with a tentative D call TRBD1 (5 bases). The clonotype originates from a female donor with multiple sclerosis, enrolled in a pregnancy study. The specimen comprised CD8+ T cells from peripheral blood mononuclear cells, sampled in the third trimester of pregnancy. This chain's CDR3 is CASREQETGELFF. Here the CDR3 DNA reads TGTGCCAGCAGGGAACAGGAAACCGGGGAGCTGTTTTTT.